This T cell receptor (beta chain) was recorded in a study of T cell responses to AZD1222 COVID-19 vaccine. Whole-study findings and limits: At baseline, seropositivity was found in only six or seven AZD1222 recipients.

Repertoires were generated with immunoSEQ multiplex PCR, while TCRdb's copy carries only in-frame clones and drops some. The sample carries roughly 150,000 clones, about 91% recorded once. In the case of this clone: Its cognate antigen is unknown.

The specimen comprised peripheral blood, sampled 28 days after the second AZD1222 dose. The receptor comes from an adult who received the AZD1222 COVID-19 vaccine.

Here the CDR3 reads CASSPDRAATNEKLFF. The CDR3 DNA is TGTGCCAGCAGCCCTGACAGGGCTGCAACTAATGAAAAACTGTTTTTT. The V and J genes are TRBV7-2 and TRBJ1-4; 7 nucleotides align to TRBD1. The CDR3 extends over 16 amino acids. Germline CDR1 reads SGHTA; CDR2 reads FQGNSA. Trimming removed 5 bases from V and 0 bases from J; junction bases left unmatched: 6. Full variable domain (rest looked up from reference TRBV7-2 and TRBJ1-4): GAGVSQSPSNKVTEKGKDVELRCDPISGHTALYWYRQSLGQGLEFLIYFQGNSAPDKSGLPSDRFSAERTGGSVSTLTIQRTQQEDSAVYLCASSPDRAATNEKLFFGSGTQLSVL.